This TCR beta chain was recovered during a study of blood T cell repertoires in COVID-19. As for the study in general: Spain, Italy and the United States supplied samples that represented acute and convalescent COVID-19.

Sequencing used immunoSEQ multiplex PCR; TCRdb keeps in-frame clones, though not all of them. The sample consists of approximately 200,000 clones, about 88% of them appearing once. The sequence was collected from a man in his 70s with acute or convalescent COVID-19. Sequenced sample: peripheral blood.

The CDR3 nucleotides are TGCGCCAGCAGCCAATCCGCGGCGGGAGTCTACGAGCAGTACTTC. Residues: CASSQSAAGVYEQYF. This chain connects TRBV4-3 to TRBJ2-7; 7 bases are a match to TRBD2. Germline V gene lookup returns CDR1 LGHNA and CDR2 YSLEER. V lost 2 bases to trimming and J lost 3 bases; unmatched junction nucleotides: 7. CDR3 size: 15 residues.